Included here is one T cell receptor (beta chain) sequence, with context. Its cognate antigen is unknown. Treatment indicated: oral pan-JAK inhibitor, 5-10 mg twice daily. Alopecia areata patients provided lesional scalp punch biopsies and peripheral blood. Trimming pared 3 bases from V and 3 bases from J, leaving 12 bases between. This CDR3 has 14 residues. Germline CDR1 reads SGHRS; CDR2 reads YFSETQ. This entry is derived from a study of CD8+ T cells in alopecia areata. Findings and limits, study-wide: As there was one nonresponder, how baseline CD8+ expansion relates to response remains uncertain. On tofacitinib, scalp clonality and expanded CD8+ clones among top 100 fell significantly. Especially in alopecia totalis/universalis, lesional scalp showed greater clonality than normal scalp did.

Sequencing relied on a cDNA template that was reverse transcribed from extracted RNA. Clones were read by immunoSEQ multiplex PCR, and TCRdb kept only the in-frame ones, dropping some. In the table there are under 200,000 clones, 50% to 70% of which are singletons. The sequencing here drew on CD4+ T cells sorted from blood, taken at week 4, from a patient treated with tofacitinib. The sequence derives from a human donor with alopecia areata. The chain has TRBV5-1 and TRBJ1-2, with D perhaps matching TRBD1 (6 bases). CDR3 residues: CASSSQGNDYGYTF. In DNA, the CDR3 is TGCGCCAGCAGCTCGCAGGGGAACGACTATGGCTACACCTTC.